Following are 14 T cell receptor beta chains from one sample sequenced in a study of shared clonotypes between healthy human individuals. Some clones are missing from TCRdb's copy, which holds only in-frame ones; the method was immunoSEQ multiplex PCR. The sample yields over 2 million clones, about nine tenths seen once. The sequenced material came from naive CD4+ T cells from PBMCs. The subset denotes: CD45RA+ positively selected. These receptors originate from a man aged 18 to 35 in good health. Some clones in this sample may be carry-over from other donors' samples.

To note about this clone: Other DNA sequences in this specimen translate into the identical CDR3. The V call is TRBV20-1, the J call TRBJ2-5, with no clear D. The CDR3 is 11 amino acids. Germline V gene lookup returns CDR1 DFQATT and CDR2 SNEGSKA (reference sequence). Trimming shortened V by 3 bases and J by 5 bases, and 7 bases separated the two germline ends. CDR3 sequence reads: CSASSRETQYF. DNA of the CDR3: TGCAGTGCTAGCAGTCGGGAGACCCAGTACTTC.

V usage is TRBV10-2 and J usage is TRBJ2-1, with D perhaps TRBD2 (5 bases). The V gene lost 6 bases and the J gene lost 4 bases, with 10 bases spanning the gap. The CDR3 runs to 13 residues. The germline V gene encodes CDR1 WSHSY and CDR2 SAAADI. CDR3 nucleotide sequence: TGCGCCAGCAGGGACTCGCTTTACAATGAGCAGTTCTTC. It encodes CASRDSLYNEQFF.

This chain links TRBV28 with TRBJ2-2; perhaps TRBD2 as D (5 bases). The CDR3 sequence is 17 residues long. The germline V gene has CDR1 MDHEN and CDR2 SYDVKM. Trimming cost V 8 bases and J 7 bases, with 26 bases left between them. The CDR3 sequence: CASRRAPSGVTGGELFF. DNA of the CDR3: TGTGCCAGCCGCCGGGCGCCGAGCGGAGTTACTGGCGGGGAGCTGTTTTTT.

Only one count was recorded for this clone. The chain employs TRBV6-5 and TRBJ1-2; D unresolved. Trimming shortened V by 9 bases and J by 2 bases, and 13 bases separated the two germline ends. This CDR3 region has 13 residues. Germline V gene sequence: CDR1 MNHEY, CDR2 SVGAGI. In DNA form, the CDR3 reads TGTGCCAGTAGCGAGGACGGAAACTATGGCTACACCTTC. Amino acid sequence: CASSEDGNYGYTF.

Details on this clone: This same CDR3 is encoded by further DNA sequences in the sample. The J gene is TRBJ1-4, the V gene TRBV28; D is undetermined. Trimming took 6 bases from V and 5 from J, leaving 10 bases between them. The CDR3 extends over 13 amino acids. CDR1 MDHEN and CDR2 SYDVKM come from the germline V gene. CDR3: CASSLGGNEKLFF. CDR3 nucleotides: TGTGCCAGCAGCCTCGGAGGGAATGAAAAACTGTTTTTT.

CDR3: CAWRHPIRTGKDTQYF. In DNA, the CDR3 is TGTGCCTGGAGACACCCAATCCGGACAGGGAAGGATACGCAGTATTTT. The chain recombines TRBV30 with TRBJ2-3; 8 bases are a match to TRBD1. The CDR3 runs to 16 residues. Germline lookup yields CDR1 GTSNPN and CDR2 SVGIG (reference sequence). The V and J ends lost 3 bases and 6 bases, in that order; junction bases with no gene match: 14.

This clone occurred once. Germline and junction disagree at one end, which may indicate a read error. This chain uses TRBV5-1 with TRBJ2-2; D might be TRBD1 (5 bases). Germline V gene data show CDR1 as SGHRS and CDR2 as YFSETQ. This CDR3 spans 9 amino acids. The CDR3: CAGVGALFF. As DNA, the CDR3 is TGCGCCGGCGTAGGGGCGCTGTTTTTT.

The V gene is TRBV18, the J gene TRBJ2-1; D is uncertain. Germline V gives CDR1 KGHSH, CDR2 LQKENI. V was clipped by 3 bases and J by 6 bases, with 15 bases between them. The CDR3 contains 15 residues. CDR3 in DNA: TGTGCCAGCTCACCGCGCCGGAAGGGTGCCAATGAGCAGTTCTTC. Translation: CASSPRRKGANEQFF.

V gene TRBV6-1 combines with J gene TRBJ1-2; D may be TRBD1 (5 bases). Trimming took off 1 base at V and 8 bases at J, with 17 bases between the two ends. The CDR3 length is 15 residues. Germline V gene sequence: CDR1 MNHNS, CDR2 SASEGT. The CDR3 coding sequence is TGTGCCAGCAGTGAAGTAAATCGGGGCTTAAGCGGCTACACCTTC. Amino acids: CASSEVNRGLSGYTF.

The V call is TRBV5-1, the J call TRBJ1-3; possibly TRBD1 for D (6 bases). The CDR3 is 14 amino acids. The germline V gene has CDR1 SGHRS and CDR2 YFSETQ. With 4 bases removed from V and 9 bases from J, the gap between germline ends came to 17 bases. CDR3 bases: TGCGCCAGCAGCCAGGGGACTGGAAGAGGCACCATATATTTT. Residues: CASSQGTGRGTIYF.

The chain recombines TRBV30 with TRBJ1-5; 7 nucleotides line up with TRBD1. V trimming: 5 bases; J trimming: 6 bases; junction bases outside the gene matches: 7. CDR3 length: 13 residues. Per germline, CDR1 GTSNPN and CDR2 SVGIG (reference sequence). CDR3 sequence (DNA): TGTGCCTGGTCCACAGGGGAGGCTCAGCCCCAGCATTTT. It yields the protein CAWSTGEAQPQHF.

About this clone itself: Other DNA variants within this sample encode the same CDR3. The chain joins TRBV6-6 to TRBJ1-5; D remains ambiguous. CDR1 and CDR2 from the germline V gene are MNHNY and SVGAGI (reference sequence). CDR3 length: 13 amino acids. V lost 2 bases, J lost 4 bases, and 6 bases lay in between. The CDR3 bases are TGTGCCAGCAGTTACGGAGCGAATCAGCCCCAGCATTTT. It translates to CASSYGANQPQHF.

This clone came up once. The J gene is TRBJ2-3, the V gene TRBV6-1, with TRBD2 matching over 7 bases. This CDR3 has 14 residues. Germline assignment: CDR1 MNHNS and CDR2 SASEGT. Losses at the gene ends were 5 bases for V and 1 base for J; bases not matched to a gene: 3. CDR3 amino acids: CASSPAGRTDTQYF. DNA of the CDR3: TGTGCCAGCAGTCCAGCGGGACGCACAGATACGCAGTATTTT.

CDR3 coding DNA: TGTGCCAGCAGCGTAGGAAGTATCTCCTACGAGCAGTACTTC. Amino acid sequence: CASSVGSISYEQYF. This rearrangement joins TRBV9 to TRBJ2-7; D gene ambiguous. CDR1 SGDLS and CDR2 YYNGEE come from the germline V gene. V was clipped by 0 bases and J by 0 bases, with 7 bases between them. There are 14 residues in the CDR3.